Following are 20 T cell receptor beta chains from one sample sequenced in a study of patients and donors after allogeneic stem cell transplantation. Using its own MiXCR run on the RT-PCR reads, TCRdb lists one record per CDR3 protein. The table includes roughly 200,000 distinct CDR3 sequences, about 38% detected once. The source material was blood, either unsorted or a sorted T cell fraction (not recorded which). These receptors all come from a human donor who was either an allogeneic HSCT recipient or a stem cell or donor lymphocyte infusion donor (not recorded which). It is not recorded whose cells these are; they may come from a transplant donor.

The rearrangement links TRBV9 to TRBJ1-2, with D possibly TRBD1 on 5 matching bases. The CDR3 spans 15 residues. From germline, CDR1 is SGDLS and CDR2 YYNGEE. Trimming removed 3 bases at V and 8 bases at J, with 20 bases between. Here the CDR3 reads CASSAGGRTAQGYTF. CDR3 nucleotides: TGTGCCAGCAGCGCCGGGGGGAGGACGGCTCAAGGCTACACCTTC.

The table lists this clonotype with a count of one. The chain has TRBV3-1 and TRBJ1-2; TRBD1 matches 10 bases. The J segment lost 6 bases and the V segment lost 3 bases, leaving 1 base of the junction unmatched. Germline CDR1 is LGHDT and CDR2 is YNNKEL (reference sequence). This CDR3 has 13 amino acids. CDR3 bases: TGTGCCAGCAGCCATGGGACAGGGGATGGCTACACCTTC. As protein: CASSHGTGDGYTF.

This clonotype was counted at least ten times. The chain uses TRBV11-2 and TRBJ1-5; D call uncertain. Germline CDR1 is SGHAT and CDR2 is FQNNGV. The CDR3 has 14 amino acids. V was shortened by 1 base and J by 3 bases, with 7 bases between the two germline ends. The CDR3 DNA reads as TGTGCCAGCAGCTTAGGGCAGATCAATCAGCCCCAGCATTTT. Translated, it gives CASSLGQINQPQHF.

The chain carries TRBV29-1 and TRBJ1-5, with 8 bases lining up with TRBD1. Losses at the gene ends were 5 bases for V and 4 bases for J; bases not matched to a gene: 4. CDR3 size: 13 residues. Germline CDR1 SQVTM, CDR2 ANQGSEA. The DNA for the CDR3 is TGCAGCGTTCTGGGACAGGCAAATCAGCCCCAGCATTTT. Translated: CSVLGQANQPQHF.

The chain joins TRBV10-3 to TRBJ2-1, with 7 bases fitting TRBD1. Germline V gene lookup returns CDR1 ENHRY and CDR2 SYGVKD. J was trimmed by 5 bases and V by 6 bases; bases with no gene match: 13. The CDR3 sequence is 16 residues long. The CDR3 protein is CAIREEPGTANNEQFF. The CDR3 nucleotides read TGTGCCATCAGGGAGGAGCCCGGGACAGCCAACAATGAGCAGTTCTTC.

The rearrangement uses TRBV7-2 and TRBJ1-5; tentative D call: TRBD1 (5 bases). The V end was cut by 5 bases, the J end by 3 bases, with 14 bases between. CDR3 length equals 15 residues. CDR1 and CDR2 (germline): SGHTA, FQGNSA. The CDR3 here is CASSALRGPNQPQHF. DNA for the CDR3: TGTGCCAGCAGCGCCTTGCGGGGACCCAATCAGCCCCAGCATTTT.

This chain joins TRBV30 and TRBJ1-6, with D unresolved. Trimming shortened V by 0 bases and J by 7 bases, and 4 bases separated the two germline ends. The CDR3 is 12 residues long. The V gene's germline CDR1 is GTSNPN and CDR2 SVGIG (reference sequence). The CDR3 reads CAWSVRNSPLHF. The CDR3 nucleotides are TGTGCCTGGAGTGTAAGGAATTCACCCCTCCACTTT.

The chain couples TRBV7-7 to TRBJ2-1, with a tentative D call TRBD2 (5 bases). From germline, CDR1 is SSHAT and CDR2 FNYEAQ (reference sequence). Trimming removed 5 bases from V and 2 bases from J, with 13 bases in between. This CDR3 is built from 15 residues. The CDR3 DNA follows: TGTGCCAGCAGCCCGGCCGGGGTACCCTACAATGAGCAGTTCTTC. It translates to CASSPAGVPYNEQFF. The full variable domain, rest sourced from reference TRBV7-7 and TRBJ2-1, is GAGVSQSPRYKVTKRGQDVTLRCDPISSHATLYWYQQALGQGPEFLTYFNYEAQPDKSGLPSDRFSAERPEGSISTLTIQRTEQRDSAMYRCASSPAGVPYNEQFFGPGTRLTVL.

This sequence joins TRBV7-2 and TRBJ2-5; weak D call: TRBD1 (5 bases). With 2 bases removed from V and 5 bases from J, the gap between germline ends came to 15 bases. The CDR3 runs 15 residues. CDR1 is SGHTA and CDR2 is FQGNSA in the germline V gene. The chain's CDR3 is CASSLLPSSGETQYF. CDR3 nucleotides: TGTGCCAGCAGCTTACTACCCTCCTCAGGGGAGACCCAGTACTTC.

In its sample, this clonotype was seen a few times. At one of its ends the junction is not consistent with the germline gene, which may arise from a read error. This rearrangement joins TRBV5-1 to TRBJ1-1; possible D gene TRBD1, 5 bases. This CDR3 has 14 amino acids. Germline lookup yields CDR1 SGHRS and CDR2 YFSETQ. Here the CDR3 reads CASSFRDLNTEAFF. The CDR3 nucleotides read TGTGCCAGCAGTTTCAGGGATTTGAACACTGAAGCTTTCTTT.

This rearrangement joins TRBV5-6 to TRBJ2-4; possible D gene TRBD2, 6 bases. Germline V CDR1 and CDR2: SGHDT, YYEEEE. This CDR3 is built from 14 residues. Trimming removed 0 bases at V and 7 bases at J, with 11 bases between. CDR3 DNA: TGTGCCAGCAGCTTGGGTCCCGGGACTAACATTCAGTACTTC. It yields the protein CASSLGPGTNIQYF.

This clonotype was seen a handful of times. This sequence joins TRBV12-3 or TRBV12-4 and TRBJ1-1; D is unclear. The CDR3 runs to 13 residues. V was trimmed by 7 bases and J by 1 base, leaving 10 bases between them. CDR3 sequence (DNA): TGTGCCAGCATCGTGACGGAGAACACTGAAGCTTTCTTT. Translation gives CASIVTENTEAFF.

The chain employs TRBV2 and TRBJ2-4; D not certain. Trimming pared 0 bases from V and 8 bases from J, leaving 8 bases between. Germline V lookup: CDR1 SNHLY, CDR2 FYNNEI. This CDR3 region has 13 residues. The CDR3 here is CASSEATRYIQYF. The CDR3 DNA follows: TGTGCCAGCAGTGAAGCGACCCGGTACATTCAGTACTTC. Looking up the rest from reference TRBV2 and TRBJ2-4 gives the full variable domain: EPEVTQTPSHQVTQMGQEVILRCVPISNHLYFYWYRQILGQKVEFLVSFYNNEISEKSEIFDDQFSVERPDGSNFTLKIRSTKLEDSAMYFCASSEATRYIQYFGAGTRLSVL.

The chain joins TRBV12-3 or TRBV12-4 to TRBJ1-4; no clear D gene. CDR3 length equals 12 residues. Deletions cut 8 bases from V and 6 bases from J, with 10 bases between. CDR3 nucleotide sequence: TGTGCCAGCGGAGGCGTCCATGAAAAACTGTTTTTT. It translates to CASGGVHEKLFF.

The genes are TRBV6-5 and TRBJ2-7; 9 nucleotides align to TRBD1. V trimming: 6 bases; J trimming: 4 bases; junction bases outside the gene matches: 13. CDR1 is MNHEY, CDR2 SVGAGI, per germline. The CDR3 totals 16 residues. CDR3 in amino acids: CASRTPGQGSIYEQYF. Written as DNA, the CDR3 is TGTGCCAGCAGGACACCGGGACAGGGTTCAATATACGAGCAGTACTTC.

Here the CDR3 DNA reads TGTGCCAGCAGCTTAGATCCGGGAAACACCATATATTTT. This codes for CASSLDPGNTIYF. The V gene is TRBV11-2, the J gene TRBJ1-3; unclear D gene. V was cut by 0 bases and J by 4 bases, with 4 bases left in between. The germline gives CDR1 SGHAT, CDR2 FQNNGV. The CDR3 length is 13 residues.

This clonotype showed up just a few times. This chain connects TRBV29-1 to TRBJ1-1; TRBD1 is a possible D gene (5 bases). V was shortened by 3 bases and J by 2 bases, with 10 bases between the two germline ends. Germline lookup yields CDR1 SQVTM and CDR2 ANQGSEA. The CDR3 consists of 13 residues. DNA for the CDR3: TGCAGCGTTGAGAAGGGGTTAAACACTGAAGCTTTCTTT. Translation: CSVEKGLNTEAFF.

Remarks on this clonotype: The junction departs from the called germline gene at one end, perhaps through a read error. The CDR3 here is CASSQGKNSGTTIYF. The CDR3 DNA reads as TGTGCCAGCAGCCAAGGAAAAAACTCTGGAACCACCATATATTTT. V is TRBV4-2 and J is TRBJ1-3; D call uncertain. The CDR3 is made up of 15 amino acids. CDR1 and CDR2 (germline): LGHNA, YNFKEQ.

V usage is TRBV5-1 and J usage is TRBJ2-7; no definite D call. The CDR3 runs to 12 residues. The V gene's germline CDR1 is SGHRS and CDR2 YFSETQ. Trimming left V 4 bases short and J 7 bases short, with 12 bases between. CDR3 residues: CASSDLQGEQYF. The CDR3 nucleotides are TGCGCCAGCAGCGACCTACAAGGGGAGCAGTACTTC.

This clonotype was picked up a small number of times. The chain carries TRBV27 and TRBJ2-3; TRBD1 matches at 7 bases. CDR1 is MNHEY, CDR2 SMNVEV, per germline (reference sequence). CDR3 size: 16 residues. The V segment lost 2 bases and the J segment 1 base; nucleotides outside the gene matches: 6. The CDR3 reads CASSLGWDSRTDTQYF. In DNA form, the CDR3 reads TGTGCCAGCAGTTTAGGTTGGGACAGCCGCACAGATACGCAGTATTTT.